The source of this TCR beta chain is a study of blood T cell repertoires in COVID-19. Study as a whole: The United States, Italy and Spain were the sources of the acute and convalescent COVID-19 samples.

The CDR3 is 12 residues long. V was clipped by 3 bases and J by 4 bases, with 7 bases between them. Germline-derived CDR1 and CDR2 are SGDLS and YYNGEE. Original analysis: Reference gene primer amplification yielded estimated nucleated cell counts. Repertoires were generated with immunoSEQ multiplex PCR, while TCRdb's copy carries only in-frame clones and drops some. The DNA gave D and trimming, while V, J and clone size come from that table. The data contain just under 350,000 clones, about 93% of them singletons. The TCR originated in a woman aged 18-30 years who had recovered from COVID-19. The sample consisted of peripheral blood. The chain has TRBV9 and TRBJ1-2; weak D call: TRBD1 (6 bases). CDR3 in DNA: TGTGCCAGCAGCGGGACAGCCTATGGCTACACCTTC. The encoded protein is CASSGTAYGYTF.